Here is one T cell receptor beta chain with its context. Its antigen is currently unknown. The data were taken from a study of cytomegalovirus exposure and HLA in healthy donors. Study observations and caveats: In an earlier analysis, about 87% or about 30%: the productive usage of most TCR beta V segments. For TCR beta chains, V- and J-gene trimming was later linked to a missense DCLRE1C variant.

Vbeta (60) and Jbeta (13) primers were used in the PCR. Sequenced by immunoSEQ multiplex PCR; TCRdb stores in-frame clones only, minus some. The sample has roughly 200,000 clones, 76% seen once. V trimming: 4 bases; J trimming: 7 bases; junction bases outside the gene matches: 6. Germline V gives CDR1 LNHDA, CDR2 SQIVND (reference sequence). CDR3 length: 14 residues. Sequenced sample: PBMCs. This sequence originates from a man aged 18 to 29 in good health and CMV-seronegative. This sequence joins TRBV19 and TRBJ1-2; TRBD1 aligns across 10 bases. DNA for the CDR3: TGTGCCAGTAGTACCCGACAGGGGGCGCGTGGCTACACCTTC. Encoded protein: CASSTRQGARGYTF.